Following are 5 T cell receptor beta chains from one sample sequenced in a study of a mutant IDH1 vaccine in newly diagnosed glioma. As to time point: baseline, week 1 (first vaccination visit). This sample's treatment: pre-vaccination baseline after standard-of-care therapy. Assay: immunoSEQ multiplex PCR; the TCRdb copy retains only in-frame clones and omits some. Counted here are about 98,000 clones, around nine tenths occurring once; the ten biggest clones make up approximately 0.57%. Sequenced here: PBMCs, sampled from a glioma patient treated with radiotherapy, temozolomide or both. The receptors here all came from a woman in her fifties or sixties with glioma.

The chain combines TRBV18 with TRBJ2-1, with TRBD2 matching 9 bases. Germline lookup yields CDR1 KGHSH and CDR2 LQKENI. CDR3 length: 15 amino acids. V shed 4 bases, J shed 4 bases, and the junction held 5 bases outside the gene matches. The CDR3 loop reads CASSQTTSGYNEQFF. The CDR3 coding sequence is TGTGCCAGCTCACAAACGACTAGCGGATACAATGAGCAGTTCTTC.

The chain links TRBV7-9 to TRBJ2-5; D could derive from TRBD1 or TRBD2 (5 bases each). The CDR3 has 13 residues. Trimming cost V 8 bases and J 0 bases, with 10 bases left between them. Germline CDR1 SEHNR, CDR2 FQNEAQ (reference sequence). The CDR3 sequence is CASVRGDQETQYF. CDR3 sequence (DNA): TGTGCCAGCGTACGAGGGGACCAAGAGACCCAGTACTTC.

This sequence joins TRBV4-2 and TRBJ2-7; D call uncertain. The V end was cut by 4 bases, the J end by 3 bases, with 22 bases between. From germline, CDR1 is LGHNA and CDR2 YNFKEQ. This CDR3 has 17 residues. The CDR3 DNA follows: TGTGCCAGCAGCCCCCCCAGATGCCGAGCCCCCCTCTACGAGCAGTACTTC. Amino acid sequence: CASSPPRCRAPLYEQYF.

Remarks on this clone: Within the sample, other DNA sequences also encode this same CDR3. This chain joins TRBV5-4 and TRBJ1-3; 7 bases align to TRBD1. V shed 4 bases, J shed 3 bases, and the junction held 4 bases outside the gene matches. The CDR3 covers 14 residues. Germline V lookup: CDR1 SGHNT, CDR2 YYREEE (reference sequence). The DNA for the CDR3 is TGTGCCAGCAGCGACAGGGTTGGTGGAAACACCATATATTTT. Translating it yields CASSDRVGGNTIYF.

The chain is built from TRBV9 and TRBJ2-3, with a tentative D call TRBD2 (5 bases). Germline V CDR1 and CDR2: SGDLS, YYNGEE. This CDR3 region has 13 residues. V lost 4 bases, J lost 9 bases, and 15 bases lay in between. The CDR3 sequence is CASSLRRGGTQYF. The CDR3 DNA sequence: TGTGCCAGCAGCTTGAGGCGCGGCGGGACGCAGTATTTT.